This TCR beta chain stems from a study of T cell responses to AZD1222 COVID-19 vaccine. Study-level points and caveats: Spike was spanned by vaccine-associated CD4 TCRs, which were dominant at 160-218 and 743-854.

The CDR3 runs 15 residues. Trimming removed 2 bases from V and 7 bases from J; junction bases left unmatched: 1. Germline V gene sequence: CDR1 SGHTA, CDR2 FQGTGA. Repertoires were generated with immunoSEQ multiplex PCR, while TCRdb's copy carries only in-frame clones and drops some. In the table there are almost 70,000 clones, about 80% of which are singletons. With regard to this clone: The antigen remains undetermined.

Pooled in the analysis were second doses at about 4 or about 12 weeks. The input for sequencing was peripheral blood, taken 28 days after the second AZD1222 dose. J is TRBJ2-2 and V is TRBV7-3; TRBD2 aligns across 13 bases. The clonotype comes from an adult who received the AZD1222 COVID-19 vaccine. The CDR3 spells CASSLGTSGDGELFF. The DNA of the CDR3 is TGTGCCAGCAGCTTAGGGACTAGCGGGGACGGGGAGCTGTTTTTT.